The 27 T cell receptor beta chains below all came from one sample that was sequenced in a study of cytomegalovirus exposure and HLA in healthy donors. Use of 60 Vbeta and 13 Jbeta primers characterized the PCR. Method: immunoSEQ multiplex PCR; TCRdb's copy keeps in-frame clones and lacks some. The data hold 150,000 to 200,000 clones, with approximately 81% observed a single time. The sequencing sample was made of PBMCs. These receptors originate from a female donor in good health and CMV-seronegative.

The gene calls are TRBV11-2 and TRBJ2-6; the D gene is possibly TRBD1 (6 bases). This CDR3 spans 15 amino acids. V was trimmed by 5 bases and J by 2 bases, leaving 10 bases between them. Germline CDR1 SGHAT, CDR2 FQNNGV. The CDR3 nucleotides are TGTGCCAGCAGCACACGACAGGCTGGGGCCAACGTCCTGACTTTC. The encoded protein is CASSTRQAGANVLTF.

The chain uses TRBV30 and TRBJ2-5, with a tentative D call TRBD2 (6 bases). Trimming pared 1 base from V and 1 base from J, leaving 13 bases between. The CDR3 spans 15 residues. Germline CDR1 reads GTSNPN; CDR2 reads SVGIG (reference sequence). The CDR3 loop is CAWSEGGTFQETQYF. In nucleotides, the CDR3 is TGTGCCTGGAGTGAAGGCGGGACCTTCCAAGAGACCCAGTACTTC.

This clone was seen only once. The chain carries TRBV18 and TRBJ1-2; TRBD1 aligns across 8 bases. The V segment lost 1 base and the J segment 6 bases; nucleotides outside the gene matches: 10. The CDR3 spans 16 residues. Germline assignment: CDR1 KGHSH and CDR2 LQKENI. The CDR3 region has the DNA TGTGCCAGCTCACCACTCCCCGGGACAGGCAGTGATGGCTACACCTTC. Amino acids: CASSPLPGTGSDGYTF.

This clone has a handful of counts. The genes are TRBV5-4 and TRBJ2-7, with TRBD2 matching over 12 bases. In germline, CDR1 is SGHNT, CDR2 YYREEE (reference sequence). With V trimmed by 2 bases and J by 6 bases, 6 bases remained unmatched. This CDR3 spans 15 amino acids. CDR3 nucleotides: TGTGCCAGCAGCTTCCCGACTAGCGGGAGTATCGAGCAGTACTTC. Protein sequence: CASSFPTSGSIEQYF.

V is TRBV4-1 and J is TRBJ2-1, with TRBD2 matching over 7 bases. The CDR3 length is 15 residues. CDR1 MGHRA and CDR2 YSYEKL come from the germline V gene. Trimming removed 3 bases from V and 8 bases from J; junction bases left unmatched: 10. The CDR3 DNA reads TGCGCCAGCAGCCAGATAGGACTAGTTGTGGATGAGCAGTTCTTC. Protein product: CASSQIGLVVDEQFF.

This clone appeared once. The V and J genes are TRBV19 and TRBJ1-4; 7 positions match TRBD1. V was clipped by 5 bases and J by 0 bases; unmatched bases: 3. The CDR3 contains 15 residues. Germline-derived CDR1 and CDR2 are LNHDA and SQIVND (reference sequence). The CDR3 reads CASSDTGATNEKLFF. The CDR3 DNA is TGTGCCAGTAGTGACACAGGGGCAACTAATGAAAAACTGTTTTTT.

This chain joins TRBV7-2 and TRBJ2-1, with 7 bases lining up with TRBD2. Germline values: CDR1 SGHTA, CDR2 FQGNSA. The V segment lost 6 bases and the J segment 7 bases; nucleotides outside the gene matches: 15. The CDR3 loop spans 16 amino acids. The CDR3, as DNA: TGTGCCAGCAGATTCAACCCATCCGGGACTACGAATGAGCAGTTCTTC. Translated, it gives CASRFNPSGTTNEQFF.

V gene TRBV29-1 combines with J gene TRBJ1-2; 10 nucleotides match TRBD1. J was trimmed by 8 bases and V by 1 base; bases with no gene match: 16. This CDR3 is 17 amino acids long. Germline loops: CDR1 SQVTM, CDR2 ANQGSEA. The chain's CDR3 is CSVEGPGQGIRFGGYTF. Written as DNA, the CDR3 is TGCAGCGTTGAAGGCCCGGGACAGGGGATCCGTTTCGGGGGCTACACCTTC.

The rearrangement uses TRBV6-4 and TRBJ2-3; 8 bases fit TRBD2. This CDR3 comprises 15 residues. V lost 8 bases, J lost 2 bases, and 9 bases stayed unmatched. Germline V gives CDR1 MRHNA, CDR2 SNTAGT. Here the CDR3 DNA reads TGTGCCAGCTCCGTGACGGGGGGGAACACAGATACGCAGTATTTT. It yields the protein CASSVTGGNTDTQYF.

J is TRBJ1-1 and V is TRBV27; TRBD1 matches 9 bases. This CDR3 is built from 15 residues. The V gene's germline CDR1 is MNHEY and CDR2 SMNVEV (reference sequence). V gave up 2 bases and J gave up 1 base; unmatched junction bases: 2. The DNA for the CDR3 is TGTGCCAGCAGTTTAAGGGGACAGGGGAACACTGAAGCTTTCTTT. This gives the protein CASSLRGQGNTEAFF.

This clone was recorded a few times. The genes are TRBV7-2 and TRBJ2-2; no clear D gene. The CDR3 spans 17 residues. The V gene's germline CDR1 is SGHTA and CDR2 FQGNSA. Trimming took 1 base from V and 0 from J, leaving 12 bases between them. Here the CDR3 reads CASSLDQRRTNTGELFF. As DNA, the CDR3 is TGTGCCAGCAGCTTAGATCAGCGCCGAACGAACACCGGGGAGCTGTTTTTT.

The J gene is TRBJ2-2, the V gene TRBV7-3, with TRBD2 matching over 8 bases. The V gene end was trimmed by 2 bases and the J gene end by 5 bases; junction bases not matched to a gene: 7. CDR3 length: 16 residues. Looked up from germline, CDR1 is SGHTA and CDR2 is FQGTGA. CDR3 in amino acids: CASSLYSGRATGELFF. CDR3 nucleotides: TGTGCCAGCAGCTTATACTCCGGGAGGGCAACCGGGGAGCTGTTTTTT.

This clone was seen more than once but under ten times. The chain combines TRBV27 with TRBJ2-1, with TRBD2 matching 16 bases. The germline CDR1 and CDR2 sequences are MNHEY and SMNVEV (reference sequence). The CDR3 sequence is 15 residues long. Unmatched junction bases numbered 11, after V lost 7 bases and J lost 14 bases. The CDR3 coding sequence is TGTGCCAGCACTAGTAGAGGGACTAGCGGGAGGGGGGAGTTCTTC. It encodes CASTSRGTSGRGEFF.

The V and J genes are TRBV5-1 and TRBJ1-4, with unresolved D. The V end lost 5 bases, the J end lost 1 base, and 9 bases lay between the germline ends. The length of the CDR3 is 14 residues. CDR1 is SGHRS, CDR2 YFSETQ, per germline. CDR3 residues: CASRARVTNEKLFF. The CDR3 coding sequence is TGCGCCAGCAGGGCCCGGGTAACTAATGAAAAACTGTTTTTT.

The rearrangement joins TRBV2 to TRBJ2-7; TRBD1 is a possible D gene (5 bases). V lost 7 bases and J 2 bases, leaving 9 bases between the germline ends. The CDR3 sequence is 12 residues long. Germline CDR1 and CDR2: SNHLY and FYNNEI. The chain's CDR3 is CASNTGPYEQYF. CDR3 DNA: TGTGCCAGCAACACAGGCCCCTACGAGCAGTACTTC.

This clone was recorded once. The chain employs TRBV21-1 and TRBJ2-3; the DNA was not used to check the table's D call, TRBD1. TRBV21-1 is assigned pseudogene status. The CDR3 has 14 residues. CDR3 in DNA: TGTGCCAGCAGCAGGACAGGGGGCGCGGATACGCAGTATTTT. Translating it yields CASSRTGGADTQYF.

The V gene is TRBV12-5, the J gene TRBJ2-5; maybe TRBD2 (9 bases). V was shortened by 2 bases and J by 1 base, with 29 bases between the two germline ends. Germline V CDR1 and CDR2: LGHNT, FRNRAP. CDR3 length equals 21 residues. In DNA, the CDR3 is TGTGCTAGTGGTTTGAGAGGCTCACAGACTAGCGGAGGACAGGGCCAAGAGACCCAGTACTTC. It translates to CASGLRGSQTSGGQGQETQYF.

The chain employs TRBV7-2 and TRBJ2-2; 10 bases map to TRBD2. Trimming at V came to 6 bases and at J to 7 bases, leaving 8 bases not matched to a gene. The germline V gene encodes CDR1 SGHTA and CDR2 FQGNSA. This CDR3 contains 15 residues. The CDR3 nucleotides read TGTGCCAGCAGTCAGCGGGGGGGCCGGCACGGGGAGCTGTTTTTT. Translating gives CASSQRGGRHGELFF.

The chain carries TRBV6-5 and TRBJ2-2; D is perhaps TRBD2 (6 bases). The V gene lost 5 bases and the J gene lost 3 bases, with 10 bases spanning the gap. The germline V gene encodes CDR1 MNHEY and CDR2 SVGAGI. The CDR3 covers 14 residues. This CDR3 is CASSGGLHTGELFF. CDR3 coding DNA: TGTGCCAGCAGTGGGGGACTCCACACCGGGGAGCTGTTTTTT.

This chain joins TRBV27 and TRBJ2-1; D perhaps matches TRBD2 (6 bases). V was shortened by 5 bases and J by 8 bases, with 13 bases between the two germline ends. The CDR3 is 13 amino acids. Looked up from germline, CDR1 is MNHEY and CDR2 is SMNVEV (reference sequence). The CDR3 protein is CASSLDLAYEQFF. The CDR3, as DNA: TGTGCCAGCAGTCTAGACCTAGCGTATGAGCAGTTCTTC.

The CDR3, as DNA: TGTGCCAGCAGCCTGGGGGTAGCTGCGGGGGGCTACACCTTC. Amino acid sequence: CASSLGVAAGGYTF. The gene calls are TRBV25-1 and TRBJ1-2; maybe TRBD1 (5 bases). This CDR3 contains 14 residues. The germline V gene has CDR1 MGHDK and CDR2 SYGVNS. Deletions cut 6 bases from V and 8 bases from J, with 19 bases between.

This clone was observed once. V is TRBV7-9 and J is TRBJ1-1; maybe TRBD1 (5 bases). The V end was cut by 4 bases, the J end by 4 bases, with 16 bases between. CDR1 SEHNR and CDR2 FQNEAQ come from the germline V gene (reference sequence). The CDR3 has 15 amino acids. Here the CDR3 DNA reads TGTGCCAGCAGCTCGACTCGGGGGATGAGCACTGAAGCTTTCTTT. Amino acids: CASSSTRGMSTEAFF.

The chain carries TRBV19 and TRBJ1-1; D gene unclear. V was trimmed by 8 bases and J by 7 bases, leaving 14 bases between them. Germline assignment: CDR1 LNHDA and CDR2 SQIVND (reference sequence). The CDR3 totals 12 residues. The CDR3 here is CASRSRRGEAFF. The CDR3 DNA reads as TGTGCCAGTCGATCCCGACGGGGTGAAGCTTTCTTT.

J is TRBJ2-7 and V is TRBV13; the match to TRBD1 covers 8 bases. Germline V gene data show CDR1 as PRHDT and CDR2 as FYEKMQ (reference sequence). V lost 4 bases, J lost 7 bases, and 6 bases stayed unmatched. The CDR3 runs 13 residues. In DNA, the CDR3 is TGTGCCAGCAGCTCGTGGACAGGGCAAGAGCAGTACTTC. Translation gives CASSSWTGQEQYF. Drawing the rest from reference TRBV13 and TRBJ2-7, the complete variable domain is AAGVIQSPRHLIKEKRETATLKCYPIPRHDTVYWYQQGPGQDPQFLISFYEKMQSDKGSIPDRFSAQQFSDYHSELNMSSLELGDSALYFCASSSWTGQEQYFGPGTRLTVT.

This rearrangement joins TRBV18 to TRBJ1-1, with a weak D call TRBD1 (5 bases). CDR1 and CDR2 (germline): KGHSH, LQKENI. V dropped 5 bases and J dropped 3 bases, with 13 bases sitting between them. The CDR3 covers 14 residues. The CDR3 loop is CASSSQWGDTEAFF. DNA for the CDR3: TGTGCCAGCTCATCGCAATGGGGGGACACTGAAGCTTTCTTT.

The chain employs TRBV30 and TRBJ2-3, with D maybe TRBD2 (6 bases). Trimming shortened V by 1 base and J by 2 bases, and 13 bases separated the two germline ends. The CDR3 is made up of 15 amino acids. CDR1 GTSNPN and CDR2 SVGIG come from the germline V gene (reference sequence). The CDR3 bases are TGTGCCTGGAGTGCCGGGGCGGGAACCACAGATACGCAGTATTTT. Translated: CAWSAGAGTTDTQYF.

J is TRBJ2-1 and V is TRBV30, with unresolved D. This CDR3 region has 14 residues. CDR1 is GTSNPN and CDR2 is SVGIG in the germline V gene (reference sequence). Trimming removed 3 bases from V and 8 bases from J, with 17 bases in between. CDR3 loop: CAWRENPLMDEQFF. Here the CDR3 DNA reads TGTGCCTGGAGGGAGAACCCCCTGATGGATGAGCAGTTCTTC.